This is a list of T cell receptor beta chains from one sample in a study of glioma-infiltrating T cells. TCRdb re-called the multiplex PCR reads through MiXCR, storing one row per CDR3 protein. The repertoire holds more than 85,000 distinct CDR3 sequences, with about 25% as singletons. Material for sequencing was glioma tissue, nonneoplastic brain tissue, or PBMCs (not recorded which). The receptors here all came from a human donor with low-grade glioma or glioblastoma, undergoing nonglioma brain surgery, or in good health (not recorded which). Both conserved end residues are part of each CDR3. D genes are given only for firm matches. Clone sizes are given selectively: once, few, many, or a class where the clone is expanded.

D gene	V gene	J gene	clone size	CDR3 DNA	CDR3 protein
TRBD1	TRBV7-6	TRBJ2-1	once	TGTGCCAGCAGCTTAGTGGGACAGGGGTACAATGAGCAGTTCTTC	CASSLVGQGYNEQFF
NA	TRBV20-1	TRBJ2-7	many	TGCAGTGCTAGGGACTTCTCCTACGAGCAGTACTTC	CSARDFSYEQYF
NA	TRBV4-2	TRBJ2-2	few	TGTGCCAGCAGCCAAAGGGGGGTCGGGGAGCTGTTTTTT	CASSQRGVGELFF
TRBD1	TRBV4-1	TRBJ2-7	few	TGCGCCAGCAGCCAAGCTGGGGGAGGCACAGGGGGGATTAGGGACTTC	CASSQAGGGTGGIRDF
NA	TRBV5-1	TRBJ2-1	NA	TGCGCCAGCAGCGTTACAACTGGGAGCTCCTACAATGAGCAGTTCTTC	CASSVTTGSSYNEQFF
TRBD1	TRBV2	TRBJ1-5	few	TGTGCCAGCAGTGGACAGGGGTTAAGACAGCCCCAGCATTTT	CASSGQGLRQPQHF
NA	TRBV4-1	TRBJ2-7	NA	TGCGCCAGCAGCCAGTCGAATAGGGGCTCCTACGAGCAGTACTTC	CASSQSNRGSYEQYF
NA	TRBV4-3	TRBJ2-7	many	TGCGCCAGCAGCCAAGCCTACAGAGACTACGAGCAGTACTTC	CASSQAYRDYEQYF
NA	TRBV2	TRBJ2-1	many	TGTGCCAGCACCTTACTGACTAGGGGGGTAAATGAGCAGTTCTTC	CASTLLTRGVNEQFF
NA	TRBV28	TRBJ2-7	many	TGTGCCAGCAAAGGGATCAGCAGTCTGCTTTACGAGCAGTACTTC	CASKGISSLLYEQYF
NA	TRBV7-9	TRBJ2-1	NA	TGTGCCAGCAGCTTAGCTTTGAGCGTACCTGAGCAGTTCTTC	CASSLALSVPEQFF
NA	TRBV6-1	TRBJ1-1	NA	TGTGCCAGCGCAACAGGAGGGAACACTGGAGCTTTCTTT	CASATGGNTGAFF
TRBD1	TRBV27	TRBJ2-1	many	TGTGCCAGCAGTTTATCGACAGGGAGCTCCTACAATGAGCAGTTCTTC	CASSLSTGSSYNEQFF
TRBD2	TRBV18	TRBJ2-1	many	TGTGCCAGCTCACCACCGGCGGGAGGGCAGGGGAATGAGCAGTTCTTC	CASSPPAGGQGNEQFF
TRBD1	TRBV18	TRBJ1-1	many	TGTGCCAGCTCACCTCAGGGGGCTGATACTGAAGCTTTCTTT	CASSPQGADTEAFF
NA	TRBV18	TRBJ1-2	many	TGTGCCAGCTCACCACTCGCAGAAGCCTCTCTTAACTATGGCTACACCTTC	CASSPLAEASLNYGYTF
NA	TRBV5-1	TRBJ2-5	few	TGCGCCAGCAGCTTGACCCCGACCAGGGAAGAGACCCAGTACTTC	CASSLTPTREETQYF
NA	TRBV4-2	TRBJ2-6	few	TGTGCCAGCAGCCAAGACCTAGAATCTGGGGCCAACGTCCTGACTTTC	CASSQDLESGANVLTF
TRBD1	TRBV29-1	TRBJ1-4	many	TGCAGCGCTTCTGGGACAGGGCGGGAAAAACTGTTTTTT	CSASGTGREKLFF
TRBD2	TRBV20-1	TRBJ2-3	many	TGCAGTGCTGAACCTACTAGCGGCACAGATACGCAGTATTTT	CSAEPTSGTDTQYF
NA	TRBV20-1	TRBJ1-2	medium-sized	TGCAGTGCCCCTCACCGACGGGGAAAGGGCGGCTACACCTTC	CSAPHRRGKGGYTF
NA	TRBV4-1	TRBJ1-1	many	TGCGCCAGCAGCCAAGATTACGGGCCGAACACTGAAGCTTTCTTT	CASSQDYGPNTEAFF
NA	TRBV18	TRBJ2-1	many	TGTGCCAGCAGCCCACAGGGTTACAATGAGCAGTTCTTC	CASSPQGYNEQFF
TRBD2	TRBV6-2/TRBV6-3	TRBJ2-1	many	TGTGCCAGCAGTCGACTAGCGGGATCCAATGAGCAGTTCTTC	CASSRLAGSNEQFF
TRBD1	TRBV5-1	TRBJ2-1	NA	TGCGCCAGCAGCCAGGGGGGGACAGGGGGGAAGGAACAGTTCTTC	CASSQGGTGGKEQFF
NA	TRBV5-4	TRBJ1-2	many	TGTGCCAGCACCATCGAGGGGGTGTTCTATGGCTACACCTTC	CASTIEGVFYGYTF
TRBD2	TRBV7-2	TRBJ2-1	NA	TGTGCCAGCAGCTTTCAGCGGGACCGCAATGAGCAGTTCTTC	CASSFQRDRNEQFF
NA	TRBV5-1	TRBJ2-7	many	TGCGCCAGCAGCTTAACAACAGGATGGACCTACGAGCAGTACTTC	CASSLTTGWTYEQYF
TRBD1	TRBV10-2	TRBJ1-6	NA	TGCGCCAGCCAAGGACAGGGGAATTCACCCCTCCACTTT	CASQGQGNSPLHF
NA	TRBV12-3/TRBV12-4	TRBJ1-5	many	TGTGCCAGCAGTCGGTCGGACAGCCCGAGGCAGCCCCAGCATTTT	CASSRSDSPRQPQHF
TRBD1	TRBV25-1	TRBJ2-1	few	TGTGCCAGCATCGACAGGGAAAGGTATGAGCAGTTCTTC	CASIDRERYEQFF
TRBD1	TRBV29-1	TRBJ1-1	many	TGCAGCGTTATCGACAGGGTTAACACTGAAGCTTTCTTT	CSVIDRVNTEAFF
TRBD2	TRBV7-2	TRBJ2-1	many	TGTGCCAGCAGCTTAGCTCCCATAACTAGCGGGAGAAGAGATGAGCAGTTCTTC	CASSLAPITSGRRDEQFF
NA	TRBV14	TRBJ1-1	many	TGTGCCAGCAGCCAAGATGAGTTAATGAACACTGAAGCTTTCTTT	CASSQDELMNTEAFF
TRBD2	TRBV9	TRBJ2-3	NA	TGTGCCAGCAGCCGGGAGGGTAGCACAGATACGCAGTATTTT	CASSREGSTDTQYF
NA	TRBV5-6	TRBJ2-1	NA	TGTGCCAGCAGCTTGAGAGGACGCCCGGCGGGCGAGCAGTTCTTC	CASSLRGRPAGEQFF
NA	TRBV27	TRBJ2-7	many	TGTGCCAGCAGTTTTTCCCCCTTTTCCTCCTACGAGCAGTACTTC	CASSFSPFSSYEQYF
NA	TRBV6-1	TRBJ2-7	many	TGTGCCAGCACCTCCCCCGGGGTTAGGAACGAGCAGTACTTC	CASTSPGVRNEQYF
TRBD1	TRBV2	TRBJ2-1	many	TGTGCCATACCGGGACAGACATACAATGAGCAGTTCTTC	CAIPGQTYNEQFF
NA	TRBV12-3/TRBV12-4	TRBJ1-2	many	TGTGCCAGCAGCGGATATAGGGAAGACGGCTACACCTTC	CASSGYREDGYTF
TRBD1	TRBV11-2	TRBJ2-6	many	TGTGCCAGCAGCTTAAGACCGGGACAGGGGGAAACTGGGGCCAACGTCCTGACTTTC	CASSLRPGQGETGANVLTF
NA	TRBV12-3/TRBV12-4	TRBJ2-7	many	TGTGCCAGCAGTTCCGAGAACGAGCAGTACTTC	CASSSENEQYF
TRBD1	TRBV12-3/TRBV12-4	TRBJ1-1	NA	TGTGCCAGAAGTTTGACAGGGTGGGACACTGAAGCTTTTTTT	CARSLTGWDTEAFF
TRBD2	TRBV6-2/TRBV6-3	TRBJ2-3	many	TGTGCCAGCAGTCCTCTAGGACTAGCGGGAGGGAATACGCAGTATTTT	CASSPLGLAGGNTQYF
TRBD1	TRBV6-1	TRBJ2-7	many	TGTGCCAGCAGTTGGGACAGGGGGCGTGAGGAGCAGTACTTC	CASSWDRGREEQYF
TRBD2	TRBV7-2	TRBJ2-5	many	TGTGCCAGCAGCCCTCGACTAGCGGGAGGCCTTGAGGCCCAGTACTTC	CASSPRLAGGLEAQYF
TRBD2	TRBV6-1	TRBJ2-1	many	TGTGCCAGCAGTGAGGGACTAGCAGAATACAATGAGCAGTTCTTC	CASSEGLAEYNEQFF
NA	TRBV11-2	TRBJ2-7	many	TGTGCCAGCAGCTCGGACATGGACAGCTACGAGCAGTACTTC	CASSSDMDSYEQYF
NA	TRBV28	TRBJ1-5	many	TGTGCCAGCAGTTCCCCGGACGGGAAAGGTAATCAGCCCCAGCATTTT	CASSSPDGKGNQPQHF
NA	TRBV6-2/TRBV6-3	TRBJ2-5	many	TGTGCCAGCAGTTACTCATCCCCAGGGGTCCAGGAGACCCAGTACTTC	CASSYSSPGVQETQYF
NA	TRBV4-1	TRBJ2-5	NA	TGCGCCAGCAGCAAGAGCGGGTTTACGGAGACCCAGTACTTC	CASSKSGFTETQYF
TRBD2	TRBV20-1	TRBJ2-7	many	TGCAGTGCTAGAGATGTAGGGGAGGGAACCCGCTACGAGCAGTACTTC	CSARDVGEGTRYEQYF
TRBD1	TRBV7-9	TRBJ2-3	many	TGTGCCAGCAGCTTAGGAGGACAGGGCCGCACAGATACGCAGTATTTT	CASSLGGQGRTDTQYF